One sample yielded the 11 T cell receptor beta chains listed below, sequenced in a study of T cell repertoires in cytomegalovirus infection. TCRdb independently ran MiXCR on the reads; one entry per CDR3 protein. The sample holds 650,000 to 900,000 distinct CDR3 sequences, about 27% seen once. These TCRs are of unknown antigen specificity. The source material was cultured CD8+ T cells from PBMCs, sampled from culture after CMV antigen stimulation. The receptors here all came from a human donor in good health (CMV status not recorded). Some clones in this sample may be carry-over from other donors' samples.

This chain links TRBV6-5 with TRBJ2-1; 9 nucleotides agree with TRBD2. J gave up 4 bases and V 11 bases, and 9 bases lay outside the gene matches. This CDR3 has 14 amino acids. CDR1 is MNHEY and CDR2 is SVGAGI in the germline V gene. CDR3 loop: CAVAGDPLYNEQFF. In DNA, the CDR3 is TGTGCCGTAGCGGGGGATCCCCTTTACAATGAGCAGTTCTTC.

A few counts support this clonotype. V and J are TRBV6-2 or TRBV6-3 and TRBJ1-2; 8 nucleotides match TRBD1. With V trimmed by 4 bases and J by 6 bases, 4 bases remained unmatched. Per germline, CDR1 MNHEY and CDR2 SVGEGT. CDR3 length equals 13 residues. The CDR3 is CASSSNRGNGYTF. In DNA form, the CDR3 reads TGTGCCAGCAGTTCGAACAGGGGGAATGGCTACACCTTC.

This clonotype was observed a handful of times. This CDR3 reads CASSLSQGRNDGYTF. The CDR3 DNA follows: TGTGCCAGCAGTTTATCCCAGGGCAGGAATGATGGCTACACCTTC. The V call is TRBV27, the J call TRBJ1-2; tentative D call: TRBD1 (5 bases). Trimming stripped 0 bases from V and 6 bases from J, with 14 bases between. The CDR3 contains 15 residues. The germline V gene has CDR1 MNHEY and CDR2 SMNVEV (reference sequence).

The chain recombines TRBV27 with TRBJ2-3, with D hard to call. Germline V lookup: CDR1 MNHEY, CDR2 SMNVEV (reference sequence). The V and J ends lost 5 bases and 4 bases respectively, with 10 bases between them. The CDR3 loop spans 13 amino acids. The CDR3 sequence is CASSTSLADTQYF. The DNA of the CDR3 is TGTGCCAGCAGTACTTCCTTGGCAGATACGCAGTATTTT.

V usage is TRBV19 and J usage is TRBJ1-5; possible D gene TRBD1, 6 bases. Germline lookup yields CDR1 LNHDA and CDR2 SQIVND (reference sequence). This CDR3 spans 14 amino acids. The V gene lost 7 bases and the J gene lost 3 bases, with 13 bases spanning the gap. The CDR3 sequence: CASTLGGPNQPQHF. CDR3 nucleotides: TGTGCCAGTACCCTAGGGGGGCCCAATCAGCCCCAGCATTTT.

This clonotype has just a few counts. The CDR3 region has the DNA TGTGCCAGCAGCTTGATACGACAGGGGGCTAACTATGGCTACACCTTC. Its translation: CASSLIRQGANYGYTF. The chain uses TRBV13 and TRBJ1-2, with 9 bases identical to TRBD1. Germline values: CDR1 PRHDT, CDR2 FYEKMQ (reference sequence). This CDR3 is built from 16 residues. V lost 3 bases to trimming and J lost 0 bases; unmatched junction nucleotides: 5.

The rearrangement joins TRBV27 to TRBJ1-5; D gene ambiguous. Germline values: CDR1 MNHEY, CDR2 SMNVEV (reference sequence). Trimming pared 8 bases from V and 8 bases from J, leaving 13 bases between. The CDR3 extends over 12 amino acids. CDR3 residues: CASGTNGEPQHF. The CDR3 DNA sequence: TGTGCCAGCGGAACGAATGGGGAGCCCCAGCATTTT.

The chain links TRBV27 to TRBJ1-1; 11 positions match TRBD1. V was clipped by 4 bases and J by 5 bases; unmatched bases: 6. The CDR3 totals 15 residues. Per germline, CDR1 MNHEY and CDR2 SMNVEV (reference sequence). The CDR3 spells CASSYGQGARTEAFF. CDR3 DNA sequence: TGTGCCAGCAGTTACGGACAGGGGGCCAGGACTGAAGCTTTCTTT.

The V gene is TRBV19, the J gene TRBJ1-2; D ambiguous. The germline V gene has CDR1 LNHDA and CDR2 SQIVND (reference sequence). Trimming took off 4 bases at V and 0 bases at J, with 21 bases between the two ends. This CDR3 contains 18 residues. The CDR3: CASSTLGRGGPANYGYTF. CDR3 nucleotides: TGTGCCAGTAGTACACTTGGTAGAGGAGGTCCTGCTAACTATGGCTACACCTTC. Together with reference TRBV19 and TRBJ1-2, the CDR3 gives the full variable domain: DGGITQSPKYLFRKEGQNVTLSCEQNLNHDAMYWYRQDPGQGLRLIYYSQIVNDFQKGDIAEGYSVSREKKESFPLTVTSAQKNPTAFYLCASSTLGRGGPANYGYTFGSGTRLTVV.

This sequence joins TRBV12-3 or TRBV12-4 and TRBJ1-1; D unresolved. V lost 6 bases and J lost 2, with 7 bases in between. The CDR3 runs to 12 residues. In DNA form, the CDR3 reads TGTGCCAGCAGAAACACAAACACTGAAGCTTTCTTT. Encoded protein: CASRNTNTEAFF.

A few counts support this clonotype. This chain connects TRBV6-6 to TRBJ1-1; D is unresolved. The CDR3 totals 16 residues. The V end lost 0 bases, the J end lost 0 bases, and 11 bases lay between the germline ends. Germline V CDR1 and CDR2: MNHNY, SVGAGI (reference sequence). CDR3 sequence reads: CASSYSRLGVNTEAFF. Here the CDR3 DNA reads TGTGCCAGCAGTTACTCGAGGTTAGGAGTGAACACTGAAGCTTTCTTT.